This TCR beta chain was retrieved from a study of Graves' ophthalmopathy and Graves' hyperthyroidism. Ophthalmopathic donors had moderate-to-severe activity, CAS ≥3 and NOSPECS ≥4, with disease that had lasted under 3 months. Symptoms, serum thyroxine and TRAb, thyroid ultrasound, and orbital computed tomography formed the diagnostic basis. For this clonotype: What it recognizes is unknown. A junction boundary mismatches the germline segment, possibly from a read error.

Amplifying from RNA transcripts, the study obtained TCR beta CDR3 regions. HTBI primers primed a first-round RT-PCR, and a second-round multiplex PCR followed. TCRdb used MiXCR to reprocess the multiplex PCR reads, holding one entry per CDR3 protein. The sample consists of approximately 700,000 distinct CDR3 sequences, approximately 40% of them appearing once. The CDR3 runs 14 residues. Germline CDR1 is ENHRY and CDR2 is SYGVKD. Study results and caveats: In separating ophthalmopathy from stable hyperthyroidism, a 13-signature model achieved 85% to 90% sensitivity and around 80% specificity. With around 70% sensitivity and more than 72% specificity, the model predicted ophthalmopathy progression.

The gene calls are TRBV10-3 and TRBJ1-5; D is undetermined. Sequencing input: peripheral blood. The origin of this receptor is an adult man with Graves' ophthalmopathy. The CDR3 region is CASSYVEGRQPQHF. CDR3 nucleotide sequence: TGTGCCAGCAGTTACGTCGAAGGTCGCCAGCCCCAGCATTTT.